This record concerns one T cell receptor (beta chain) sequence. Its cognate antigen is unknown. Template material for amplifying TCR beta CDR3 regions consisted of RNA transcripts. The HTBI set primed first-round TCR CDR3 RT-PCR. Via MiXCR, TCRdb re-called the multiplex PCR reads, giving one row per CDR3 protein. The sample includes about 290,000 distinct CDR3 sequences, about 14% of them seen just once. The sample comes from a study of T cells in Graves' hyperthyroidism and ophthalmopathy. Study overall: Blood was drawn when the patient was first diagnosed and still untreated. Study-level findings and limits: Model predictions of ophthalmopathy came a median 6.5 months before onset.

Hyperthyroidism had been newly diagnosed in patients aged 18 to 65, and its duration was under 2 months. The germline V and J ends were trimmed by 2 bases and 2 bases, with 11 bases remaining between them. Germline V lookup: CDR1 SEHNR, CDR2 FQNEAQ (reference sequence). This CDR3 contains 15 residues. The rearrangement links TRBV7-9 to TRBJ2-3; no clear D. Sequenced input: blood. The sequence was obtained from a woman aged 25 to 39 with Graves' hyperthyroidism that later progressed to Graves' ophthalmopathy. The CDR3 is CASSLRTGLTDTQYF. Here the CDR3 DNA reads TGTGCCAGCAGCTTAAGGACGGGTCTCACAGATACGCAGTATTTT.